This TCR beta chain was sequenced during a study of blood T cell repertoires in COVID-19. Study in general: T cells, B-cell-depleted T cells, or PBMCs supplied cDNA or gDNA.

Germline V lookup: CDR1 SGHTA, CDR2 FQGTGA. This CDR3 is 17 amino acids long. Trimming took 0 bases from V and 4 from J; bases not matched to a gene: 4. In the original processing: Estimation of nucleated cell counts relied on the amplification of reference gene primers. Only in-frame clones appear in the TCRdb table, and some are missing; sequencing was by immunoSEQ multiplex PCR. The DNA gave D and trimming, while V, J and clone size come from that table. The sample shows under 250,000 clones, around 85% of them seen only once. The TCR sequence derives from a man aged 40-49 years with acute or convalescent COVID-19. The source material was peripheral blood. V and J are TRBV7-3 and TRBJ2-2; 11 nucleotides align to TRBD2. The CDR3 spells CASSLTLAGEGTGELFF. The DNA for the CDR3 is TGTGCCAGCAGCTTAACACTAGCGGGAGAGGGCACCGGGGAGCTGTTTTTT.